These 19 T cell receptor beta chains were sequenced from one sample in a study of human T cells and chemical hapten exposure. In TCRdb, the RACE reads were re-called with MiXCR into one record per CDR3 protein. The top ten clones hold 2% to 2.5% of a sample with about 94,000 distinct CDR3 sequences, 9.3% of them seen once. The sample's time point: patch test 2, 6 weeks after DPC sensitization. Described treatment: therapeutic diphenylcyclopropenone sensitization with weekly scalp DPC. Sequenced here: whole blood, sampled in connection with sensitization to the hapten diphenylcyclopropenone (DPC). The receptors originated from a woman in her thirties or forties with alopecia areata. Some clones in this sample may be carry-over from other donors' samples.

This clonotype was recorded a few times. The chain links TRBV7-9 to TRBJ2-1, with 13 bases fitting TRBD2. The germline V gene encodes CDR1 SEHNR and CDR2 FQNEAQ (reference sequence). Trimming cost V 4 bases and J 5 bases; bases outside gene matches: 2. The CDR3 totals 15 residues. The CDR3 is CASSSGTSGDNEQFF. CDR3 sequence (DNA): TGTGCCAGCAGCTCAGGGACTAGCGGGGACAATGAGCAGTTCTTC.

The chain has TRBV12-3 or TRBV12-4 and TRBJ2-1; D unresolved. V was clipped by 3 bases and J by 6 bases, with 9 bases between them. CDR3 size: 13 residues. This CDR3 reads CASSFNRINEQFF. DNA for the CDR3: TGTGCCAGCAGTTTCAATAGGATCAATGAGCAGTTCTTC.

Ten or more counts support this clonotype. The genes are TRBV4-2 and TRBJ1-1; D gene unclear. The germline V gene has CDR1 LGHNA and CDR2 YNFKEQ. The CDR3 is 13 residues long. V gave up 1 base and J gave up 2 bases, with 5 bases separating them. CDR3 loop: CASSQGPNTEAFF. In nucleotides, the CDR3 is TGTGCCAGCAGCCAAGGCCCCAACACTGAAGCTTTCTTT.

The table lists this clonotype with many counts. The chain couples TRBV11-2 to TRBJ2-5; D remains ambiguous. There are 12 residues in the CDR3. Trimming took 0 bases from V and 4 from J, leaving 3 bases between them. CDR1 and CDR2 (germline): SGHAT, FQNNGV. The CDR3 protein is CASSLDRETQYF. The CDR3 nucleotides are TGTGCCAGCAGCTTAGATAGAGAGACCCAGTACTTC.

The chain links TRBV6-2 or TRBV6-3 to TRBJ2-1; D is undetermined. The CDR3 sequence is 14 residues long. Trimming took off 4 bases at V and 5 bases at J, with 12 bases between the two ends. The germline V gene encodes CDR1 MNHEY and CDR2 SVGEGT. DNA for the CDR3: TGTGCCAGCAGTTTGCCGAAGACCAACAATGAGCAGTTCTTC. Protein product: CASSLPKTNNEQFF.

V usage is TRBV7-9 and J usage is TRBJ2-1; D gene uncertain. Trimming took 2 bases from V and 2 from J, leaving 10 bases between them. This CDR3 comprises 15 residues. Per the germline V gene, CDR1 is SEHNR and CDR2 is FQNEAQ (reference sequence). The CDR3 reads CASSLSYHPYNEQFF. The CDR3 DNA sequence: TGTGCCAGCAGCTTATCCTACCACCCCTACAATGAGCAGTTCTTC.

V and J are TRBV19 and TRBJ2-1; D may be TRBD1 or TRBD2 (6 bases each). V lost 7 bases to trimming and J lost 4 bases, with 11 bases between them. Germline V lookup: CDR1 LNHDA, CDR2 SQIVND (reference sequence). CDR3 length equals 13 residues. The CDR3 loop reads CASTGGPYNEQFF. In DNA, the CDR3 is TGTGCCAGTACTGGGGGGCCATACAATGAGCAGTTCTTC.

This clonotype has a count of ten or more. The chain is built from TRBV7-2 and TRBJ1-1, with 10 bases that match TRBD1. The V and J ends lost 2 bases and 4 bases, in that order; junction bases with no gene match: 10. The CDR3 extends over 17 amino acids. Germline loops: CDR1 SGHTA, CDR2 FQGNSA. The CDR3 loop is CASSLSMTGGVGTEAFF. CDR3 sequence (DNA): TGTGCCAGCAGCTTATCAATGACAGGGGGCGTGGGCACTGAAGCTTTCTTT.

This clonotype has at least ten counts. The V and J genes are TRBV21-1 and TRBJ1-5. TRBV21-1 constitutes a pseudogene. The CDR3 contains 11 residues. CDR3 in DNA: TGTGCCAGCGTGCTAGTAGGGCCCCAGCATTTT. This translates into CASVLVGPQHF.

This clonotype was counted a few times. This chain uses TRBV7-2 with TRBJ2-1, with D possibly TRBD1 on 5 matching bases. The CDR3 is made up of 18 amino acids. CDR1 and CDR2 from the germline V gene are SGHTA and FQGNSA. Trimming removed 3 bases from V and 4 bases from J, with 22 bases in between. The CDR3 nucleotides are TGTGCCAGCAGCTTTAGATCTTCGTCCGACAGAGTATACAATGAGCAGTTCTTC. This sequence encodes CASSFRSSSDRVYNEQFF. The complete variable domain, with remaining parts taken from reference TRBV7-2 and TRBJ2-1, reads GAGVSQSPSNKVTEKGKDVELRCDPISGHTALYWYRQSLGQGLEFLIYFQGNSAPDKSGLPSDRFSAERTGGSVSTLTIQRTQQEDSAVYLCASSFRSSSDRVYNEQFFGPGTRLTVL.

This chain uses TRBV5-1 with TRBJ1-1; D is possibly TRBD1 (5 bases). The CDR3 spans 14 residues. Trimming stripped 0 bases from V and 1 base from J, with 7 bases between. Looked up from germline, CDR1 is SGHRS and CDR2 is YFSETQ. CDR3 in amino acids: CASSLETANTEAFF. Written as DNA, the CDR3 is TGCGCCAGCAGCTTGGAGACAGCGAACACTGAAGCTTTCTTT.

This clonotype was seen ten or more times. The V and J genes are TRBV12-3 or TRBV12-4 and TRBJ2-3; D gene uncertain. V was cut by 6 bases and J by 6 bases, with 16 bases left in between. The CDR3 length is 14 residues. In nucleotides, the CDR3 is TGTGCCAGCAGGCCCCTTTTCTTGCAGGATACGCAGTATTTT. It yields the protein CASRPLFLQDTQYF.

There are a few counts of this clonotype. J is TRBJ2-7 and V is TRBV11-2; D is unresolved. Germline V gene sequence: CDR1 SGHAT, CDR2 FQNNGV. The CDR3 length is 15 residues. Trimming took 5 bases from V and 2 from J, leaving 16 bases between them. This CDR3 is CASSPSQTETYEQYF. In DNA, the CDR3 is TGTGCCAGCAGCCCCTCCCAGACTGAAACCTACGAGCAGTACTTC.

V and J are TRBV29-1 and TRBJ2-3; TRBD2 is a possible D gene (6 bases). CDR1 is SQVTM and CDR2 is ANQGSEA in the germline V gene. Trimming took off 4 bases at V and 0 bases at J, with 8 bases between the two ends. The CDR3 loop spans 13 amino acids. The CDR3 DNA reads TGCAGCGTTGTGGGGGGTAGCACAGATACGCAGTATTTT. Amino acids: CSVVGGSTDTQYF.

This clonotype was detected ten times or more. The rearrangement uses TRBV6-5 and TRBJ1-6; possibly TRBD1 for D (5 bases). The V end was cut by 5 bases, the J end by 6 bases, with 17 bases between. This CDR3 spans 16 amino acids. Germline-derived CDR1 and CDR2 are MNHEY and SVGAGI. The CDR3 loop reads CASSTTGAPSNSPLHF. For the CDR3, the DNA is TGTGCCAGCAGTACTACAGGCGCCCCGAGTAATTCACCCCTCCACTTT.

This clonotype was found a few times. V gene TRBV28 combines with J gene TRBJ1-5; D is possibly TRBD1 (5 bases). Germline lookup yields CDR1 MDHEN and CDR2 SYDVKM. The V gene lost 8 bases and the J gene lost 1 base, with 18 bases spanning the gap. The CDR3 is 16 amino acids. The chain's CDR3 is CASAPALKGSNQPQHF. CDR3 DNA: TGTGCCAGCGCCCCCGCGCTCAAGGGGAGCAATCAGCCCCAGCATTTT.

The chain is built from TRBV10-3 and TRBJ2-7, with 8 bases identical to TRBD1. V lost 5 bases, J lost 12 bases, and 9 bases stayed unmatched. The CDR3 consists of 12 residues. Germline CDR1 and CDR2: ENHRY and SYGVKD. CDR3 protein: CAISPGQGLRYF. The CDR3 DNA is TGTGCCATCAGTCCCGGACAGGGCCTTAGGTACTTC.

This clonotype showed up many times. This chain links TRBV18 with TRBJ2-2; 11 bases fit TRBD2. From germline, CDR1 is KGHSH and CDR2 LQKENI. V lost 3 bases to trimming and J lost 1 base; unmatched junction nucleotides: 4. The CDR3 contains 17 residues. CDR3 sequence (DNA): TGTGCCAGCTCACCCGGGACTAGCGGACAGAACACCGGGGAGCTGTTTTTT. This encodes CASSPGTSGQNTGELFF.

This clonotype has just a few counts. This chain links TRBV6-2 or TRBV6-3 with TRBJ2-7; D is tentatively TRBD1 or TRBD2 (5 bases each). Trimming shortened V by 5 bases and J by 2 bases, and 16 bases separated the two germline ends. The CDR3 length is 15 residues. The germline gives CDR1 MNHEY, CDR2 SVGEGT. The CDR3 coding sequence is TGTGCCAGCAGTGACGCCGGGACGCGGACCTACGAGCAGTACTTC. It is translated as CASSDAGTRTYEQYF.